The 8 T cell receptor beta chains reported below all come from one sample, sequenced in a study of beta chain features in type 1 diabetes. cDNA synthesis used the whole RNA isolate, giving expressed TCRB sequences. Method: immunoSEQ multiplex PCR; TCRdb's copy keeps in-frame clones and lacks some. The sample lists about 250,000 clones, approximately 11% occurring once. Their antigen targets remain unknown. Study-level results: Among all four CD4+ subsets, Type 1 diabetes patients had TCRB CDR3s that were moderately but significantly shorter.

The sample comprised naive CD4+ T cells from blood. Receptor source: a man aged 30-40 years with type 1 diabetes.

This chain joins TRBV10-2 and TRBJ2-5, with 9 bases aligning to TRBD2. Looked up from germline, CDR1 is WSHSY and CDR2 is SAAADI. The CDR3 extends over 14 amino acids. The ends lost 8 bases at V and 3 bases at J; junction bases unmatched: 7. The CDR3 DNA reads TGCGCCAGCCTCGGGGCTAGCGGGGAAGAGACCCAGTACTTC. The encoded protein is CASLGASGEETQYF.

This chain uses TRBV4-1 with TRBJ2-2; 9 bases line up with TRBD2. CDR1 is MGHRA, CDR2 YSYEKL, per germline. The junction had 6 bases not matched to a gene; V was cut back by 6 bases and J by 1 base. The CDR3 covers 16 residues. DNA of the CDR3: TGCGCCAGCAGACCCCGACTAGCGGAGAACACCGGGGAGCTGTTTTTT. Translation: CASRPRLAENTGELFF.

This clone turned up a few times. This rearrangement joins TRBV11-2 to TRBJ2-7; possibly TRBD1 for D (6 bases). The CDR3 is made up of 14 amino acids. Germline values: CDR1 SGHAT, CDR2 FQNNGV. V was cut by 1 base and J by 2 bases, with 9 bases left in between. The CDR3 here is CASSLARQAYEQYF. As DNA, the CDR3 is TGTGCCAGCAGCTTAGCACGACAGGCCTACGAGCAGTACTTC.

The V and J genes are TRBV5-1 and TRBJ2-7; 9 bases are a match to TRBD1. Germline V gene data show CDR1 as SGHRS and CDR2 as YFSETQ. Losses at the gene ends were 3 bases for V and 1 base for J; bases not matched to a gene: 5. The CDR3 runs to 15 residues. CDR3 DNA: TGCGCCAGCAGCTATGGGACAGGGAGTTCCTACGAGCAGTACTTC. It specifies CASSYGTGSSYEQYF.

This clone was counted a few times. This chain connects TRBV29-1 to TRBJ2-6; D unresolved. Germline V gene data show CDR1 as SQVTM and CDR2 as ANQGSEA. Trimming cost V 4 bases and J 0 bases, with 7 bases left between them. The CDR3 sequence is 14 residues long. The DNA for the CDR3 is TGCAGCGTTGCAGACAACTCTGGGGCCAACGTCCTGACTTTC. Encoded protein: CSVADNSGANVLTF.

The rearrangement uses TRBV9 and TRBJ2-3; 7 bases fit TRBD2. With 5 bases clipped from V and 0 bases from J, the junction kept 3 bases outside the gene matches. In germline, CDR1 is SGDLS, CDR2 YYNGEE. There are 14 residues in the CDR3. The CDR3 reads CASSLAASTDTQYF. CDR3 DNA: TGTGCCAGCAGTCTAGCGGCTAGCACAGATACGCAGTATTTT.

This clone was recorded a few times. The chain couples TRBV19 to TRBJ2-5; D is unclear. V dropped 3 bases and J dropped 2 bases, with 7 bases sitting between them. CDR1 is LNHDA, CDR2 SQIVND, per germline (reference sequence). CDR3 length: 13 residues. Here the CDR3 reads CASSMSLQETQYF. DNA for the CDR3: TGTGCCAGTAGTATGAGCCTACAAGAGACCCAGTACTTC.

The rearrangement uses TRBV5-1 and TRBJ2-7; possible D gene TRBD2, 5 bases. Trimming pared 6 bases from V and 0 bases from J, leaving 19 bases between. This CDR3 comprises 16 residues. Germline V gene data show CDR1 as SGHRS and CDR2 as YFSETQ. Written as DNA, the CDR3 is TGCGCCAGCACCTCAAAAGGAATGGGGAGCTCCTACGAGCAGTACTTC. As protein: CASTSKGMGSSYEQYF.